This TCR beta chain was sequenced in a study of molecular identifiers for immune sequencing clone quantification. Study details: Naive CD8 cell RNA, from around 20,000 or 100,000 cells, was split five ways in replicates, with four sequenced.

The V gene's germline CDR1 is LGHNA and CDR2 YNFKEQ. This CDR3 is 14 amino acids long. V was clipped by 3 bases and J by 5 bases, with 13 bases between them. From the PCR reads, TCRdb called clonotypes with MiXCR, one entry per CDR3 protein. The table lists some 65,000 distinct CDR3 sequences, approximately 17% of them singletons. This clonotype was seen repeatedly, ten times or more. Its specificity is not known. Study results and caveats: More than 98% of effector molecules, versus under 1% of naive-cell molecules, belonged to clones above 20 RNA copies. Detectable among roughly 920,000 naive cells, according to reports, was Jurkat TCR RNA spiked in from one cell.

The sequencing input was naive CD8+ T cells from blood, with Jurkat cell RNA spiked in. This sample's subset: FACS-sorted CD8+CD4-CCR7+CD45RA+ naive T cells. The origin of this receptor is a human donor in good health. Some libraries in this study had Jurkat cell RNA spiked in. The chain is built from TRBV4-2 and TRBJ1-1, with D perhaps TRBD1 (5 bases). The CDR3 loop reads CASSHTQGSTEAFF. The CDR3 coding sequence is TGTGCCAGCAGCCACACGCAGGGAAGTACTGAAGCTTTCTTT.